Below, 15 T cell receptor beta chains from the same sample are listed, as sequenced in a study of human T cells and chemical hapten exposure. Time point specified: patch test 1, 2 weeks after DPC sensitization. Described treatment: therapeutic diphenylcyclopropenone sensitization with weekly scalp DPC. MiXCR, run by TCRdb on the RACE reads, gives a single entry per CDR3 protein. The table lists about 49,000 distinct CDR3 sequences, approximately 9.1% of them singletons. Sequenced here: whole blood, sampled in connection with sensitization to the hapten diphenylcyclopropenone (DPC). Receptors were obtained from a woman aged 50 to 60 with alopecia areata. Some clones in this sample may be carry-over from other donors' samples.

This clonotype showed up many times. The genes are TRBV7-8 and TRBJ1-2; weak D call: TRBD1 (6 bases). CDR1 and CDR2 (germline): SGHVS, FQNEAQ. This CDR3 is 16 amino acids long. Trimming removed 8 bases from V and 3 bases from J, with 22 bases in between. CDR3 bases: TGTGCCAGCCACTCACGAGGGACACGCCGTGACTATGGCTACACCTTC. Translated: CASHSRGTRRDYGYTF.

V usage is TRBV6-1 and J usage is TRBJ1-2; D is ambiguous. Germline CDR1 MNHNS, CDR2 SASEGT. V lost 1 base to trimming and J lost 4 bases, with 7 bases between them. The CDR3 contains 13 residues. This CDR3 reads CASSEVRIYGYTF. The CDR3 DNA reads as TGTGCCAGCAGTGAAGTACGGATCTATGGCTACACCTTC.

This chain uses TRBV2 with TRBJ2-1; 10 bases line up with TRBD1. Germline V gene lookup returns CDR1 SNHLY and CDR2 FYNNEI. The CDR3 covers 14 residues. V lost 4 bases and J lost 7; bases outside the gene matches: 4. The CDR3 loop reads CASSVDRGRNEQFF. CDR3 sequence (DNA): TGTGCCAGCAGTGTTGACAGGGGGCGGAATGAGCAGTTCTTC.

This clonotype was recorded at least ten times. The CDR3 bases are TGCAGCGTTTTTCCGGGACGGAACACTGAAGCTTTCTTT. This sequence encodes CSVFPGRNTEAFF. The V call is TRBV29-1, the J call TRBJ1-1; weak D call: TRBD1 (5 bases). In germline, CDR1 is SQVTM, CDR2 ANQGSEA. V was cut by 5 bases and J by 1 base, with 11 bases left in between. The CDR3 has 13 residues.

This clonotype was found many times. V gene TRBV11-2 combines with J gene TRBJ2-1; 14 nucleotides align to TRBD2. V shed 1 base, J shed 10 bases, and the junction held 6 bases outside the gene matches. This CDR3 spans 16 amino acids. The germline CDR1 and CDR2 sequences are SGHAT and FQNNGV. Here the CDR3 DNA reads TGTGCCAGCAGCTTAGCAGGGACTAGCGGGAGCTGGGAGCAGTTCTTC. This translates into CASSLAGTSGSWEQFF.

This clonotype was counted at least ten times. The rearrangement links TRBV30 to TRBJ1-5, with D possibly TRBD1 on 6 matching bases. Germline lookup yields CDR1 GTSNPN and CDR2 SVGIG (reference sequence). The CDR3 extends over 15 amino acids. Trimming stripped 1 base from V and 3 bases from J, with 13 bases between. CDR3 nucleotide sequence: TGTGCCTGGAGTGGGGGGGGCATGGACAATCAGCCCCAGCATTTT. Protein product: CAWSGGGMDNQPQHF.

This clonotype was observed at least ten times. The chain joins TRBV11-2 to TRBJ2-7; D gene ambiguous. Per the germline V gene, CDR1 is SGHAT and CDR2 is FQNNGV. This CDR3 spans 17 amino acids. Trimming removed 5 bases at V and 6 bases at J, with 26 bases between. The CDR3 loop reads CASSPSVGQAPLSEQYF. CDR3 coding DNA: TGTGCCAGCAGCCCATCCGTAGGGCAGGCACCCCTCAGCGAGCAGTACTTC. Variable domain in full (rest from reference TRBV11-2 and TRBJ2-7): EAGVAQSPRYKIIEKRQSVAFWCNPISGHATLYWYQQILGQGPKLLIQFQNNGVVDDSQLPKDRFSAERLKGVDSTLKIQPAKLEDSAVYLCASSPSVGQAPLSEQYFGPGTRLTVT.

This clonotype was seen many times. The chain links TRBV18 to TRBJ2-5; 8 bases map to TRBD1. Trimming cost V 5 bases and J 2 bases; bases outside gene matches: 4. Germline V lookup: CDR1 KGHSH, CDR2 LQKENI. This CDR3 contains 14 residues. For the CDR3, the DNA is TGTGCCAGCTCAGGACAGGGCCATCAAGAGACCCAGTACTTC. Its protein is CASSGQGHQETQYF.

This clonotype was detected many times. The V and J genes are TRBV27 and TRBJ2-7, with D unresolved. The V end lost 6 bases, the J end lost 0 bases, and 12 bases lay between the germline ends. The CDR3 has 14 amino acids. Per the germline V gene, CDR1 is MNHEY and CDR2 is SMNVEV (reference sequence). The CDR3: CASREVWSSYEQYF. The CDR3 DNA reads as TGTGCCAGCAGGGAAGTGTGGAGCTCCTACGAGCAGTACTTC.

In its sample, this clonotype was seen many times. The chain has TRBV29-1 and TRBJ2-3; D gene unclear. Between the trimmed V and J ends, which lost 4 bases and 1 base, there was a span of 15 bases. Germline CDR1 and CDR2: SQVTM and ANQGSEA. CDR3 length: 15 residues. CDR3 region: CSVGFSSVGTDTQYF. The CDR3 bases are TGCAGCGTTGGTTTTAGCTCCGTTGGCACAGATACGCAGTATTTT.

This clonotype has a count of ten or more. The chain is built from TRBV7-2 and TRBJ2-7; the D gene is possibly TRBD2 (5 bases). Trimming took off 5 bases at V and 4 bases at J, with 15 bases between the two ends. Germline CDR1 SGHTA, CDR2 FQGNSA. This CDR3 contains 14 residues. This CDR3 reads CASSPRRGPYEQYF. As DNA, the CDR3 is TGTGCCAGCAGCCCCCGCCGAGGGCCTTACGAGCAGTACTTC.

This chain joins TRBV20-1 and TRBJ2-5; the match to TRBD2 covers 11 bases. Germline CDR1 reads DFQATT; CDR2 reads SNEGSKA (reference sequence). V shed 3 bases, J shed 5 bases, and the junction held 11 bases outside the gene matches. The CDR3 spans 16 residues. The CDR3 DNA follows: TGCAGTGCTAGTAAGGGGGGACTAGCGGTTGTGGAGACCCAGTACTTC. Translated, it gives CSASKGGLAVVETQYF.

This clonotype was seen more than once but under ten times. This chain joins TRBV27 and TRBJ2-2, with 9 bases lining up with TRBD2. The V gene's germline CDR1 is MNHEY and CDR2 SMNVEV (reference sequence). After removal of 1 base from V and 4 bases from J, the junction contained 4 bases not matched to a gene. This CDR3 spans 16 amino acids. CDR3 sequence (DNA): TGTGCCAGCAGTTTATTTCGCGGGAGGGCCACCGGGGAGCTGTTTTTT. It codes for CASSLFRGRATGELFF.

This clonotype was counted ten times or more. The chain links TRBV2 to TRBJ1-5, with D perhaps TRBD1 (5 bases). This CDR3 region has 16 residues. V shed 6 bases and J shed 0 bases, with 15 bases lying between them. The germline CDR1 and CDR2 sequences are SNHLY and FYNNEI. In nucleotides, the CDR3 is TGTGCCAGCAGCGAGGGGCGGGGCTATAGCAATCAGCCCCAGCATTTT. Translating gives CASSEGRGYSNQPQHF.

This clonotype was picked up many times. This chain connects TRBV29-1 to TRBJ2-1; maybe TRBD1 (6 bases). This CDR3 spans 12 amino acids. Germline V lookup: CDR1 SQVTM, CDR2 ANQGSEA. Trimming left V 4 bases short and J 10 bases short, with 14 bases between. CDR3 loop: CSVVSGDREQFF. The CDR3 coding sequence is TGCAGCGTTGTGTCAGGGGATCGGGAGCAGTTCTTC.